The 23 T cell receptor beta chains in this list originate from one sample, sequenced in a study of blood T cell repertoires in COVID-19. Generated by immunoSEQ multiplex PCR, the TCRdb table keeps only in-frame clones and is missing some. This sample has around 72,000 clones, with approximately 82% found just once. The specimen was peripheral blood. These receptors came from a woman older than 75 with acute or convalescent COVID-19.

The chain employs TRBV3-1 (or the pseudogene TRBV3-2) and TRBJ1-2; D possibly corresponds to TRBD1 (5 bases). Trimming pared 6 bases from V and 3 bases from J, leaving 11 bases between. CDR3 size: 13 residues. The germline V gene encodes CDR1 LGHDT and CDR2 YNNKEL (reference sequence). CDR3 coding DNA: TGTGCCAGCAGAAGTACAGGAGACTATGGCTACACCTTC. Translated: CASRSTGDYGYTF.

Only a few counts were recorded for this clone. The chain is built from TRBV7-3 and TRBJ1-2, with 12 nucleotides matching TRBD1. Germline assignment: CDR1 SGHTA and CDR2 FQGTGA. CDR3 length: 14 amino acids. J gave up 8 bases and V 5 bases, and 6 bases lay outside the gene matches. The CDR3 here is CASSPQGQGAGYTF. As DNA, the CDR3 is TGTGCCAGCAGCCCCCAGGGACAGGGGGCGGGCTACACCTTC.

The chain recombines TRBV6-5 with TRBJ2-7, with TRBD2 as a possible D gene (7 bases). The CDR3 length is 15 residues. Trimming removed 8 bases at V and 0 bases at J, with 17 bases between. Germline CDR1 reads MNHEY; CDR2 reads SVGAGI. The CDR3 region is CASRLSGGYSYEQYF. The CDR3 DNA sequence: TGTGCCAGCCGCCTTTCGGGGGGCTACTCCTACGAGCAGTACTTC.

The CDR3 DNA reads TGTGCCAGCAGCCCCGGGACTCTCGACACCGGGGAGCTGTTTTTT. It codes for CASSPGTLDTGELFF. This sequence joins TRBV7-9 and TRBJ2-2, with a weak D call TRBD2 (6 bases). Trimming took 5 bases from V and 3 from J, leaving 13 bases between them. The V gene's germline CDR1 is SEHNR and CDR2 FQNEAQ (reference sequence). The CDR3 sequence is 15 residues long.

The V call is TRBV24-1, the J call TRBJ2-1; D gene unclear. Germline CDR1 is KGHDR and CDR2 is SFDVKD. The CDR3 is 12 residues long. The germline V and J ends were trimmed by 4 bases and 12 bases, with 12 bases remaining between them. The CDR3 loop is CATSDALSGQFF. CDR3 nucleotide sequence: TGTGCCACCAGTGACGCCTTATCCGGGCAGTTCTTC.

Concerning this clone: A read error may account for a junction end that differs from germline. The chain carries TRBV11-2 and TRBJ1-1; D may be TRBD1 (5 bases). CDR3 length: 16 amino acids. Germline assignment: CDR1 SGHAT and CDR2 FQNNGV. The CDR3 DNA is TGTGCCAGCAGCTTAATTTTCGGACGGGGGAACGCTGAAGCTTTCTTT. The encoded protein is CASSLIFGRGNAEAFF. Complete variable domain (other parts from reference TRBV11-2 and TRBJ1-1): EAGVAQSPRYKIIEKRQSVAFWCNPISGHATLYWYQQILGQGPKLLIQFQNNGVVDDSQLPKDRFSAERLKGVDSTLKIQPAKLEDSAVYLCASSLIFGRGNAEAFFGQGTRLTVV.

A few counts support this clone. The rearrangement joins TRBV3-1 (or the pseudogene TRBV3-2) to TRBJ2-2; TRBD2 might be the D (6 bases). V lost 5 bases and J 0 bases, leaving 13 bases between the germline ends. CDR3 length equals 16 residues. Looked up from germline, CDR1 is LGHDT and CDR2 is YNNKEL (reference sequence). CDR3 in amino acids: CASSVRERANTGELFF. The CDR3, as DNA: TGTGCCAGCAGCGTAAGAGAGCGGGCGAACACCGGGGAGCTGTTTTTT.

The rearrangement links TRBV29-1 to TRBJ2-5, with D possibly being TRBD1 (6 bases). The length of the CDR3 is 12 residues. V lost 3 bases, J lost 4 bases, and 9 bases lay in between. The germline CDR1 and CDR2 sequences are SQVTM and ANQGSEA. Written as DNA, the CDR3 is TGCAGCGTTGATGGCAGGGGAGAGACCCAGTACTTC. Its protein product is CSVDGRGETQYF.

This clone was picked up one time. The genes are TRBV19 and TRBJ2-7; TRBD1 might be the D (8 bases). The CDR3 is made up of 14 amino acids. Looked up from germline, CDR1 is LNHDA and CDR2 is SQIVND (reference sequence). V lost 7 bases, J lost 6 bases, and 19 bases lay in between. CDR3 nucleotide sequence: TGTGCCAGTACCACAACAGGGGGGGGGTCCGAGCAGTACTTC. Translation: CASTTTGGGSEQYF.

This sequence joins TRBV21-1 and TRBJ2-1; TRBD2 reflects the table's D call only, with no check against the DNA. TRBV21-1 represents a pseudogene. There are 22 residues in the CDR3. For the CDR3, the DNA is TGTGCCAGCAGCAAAGGGGAAGGTCAGGGTCGGGGGTTAGGATTGTCTGTGAATGAGCAGTTCTTC. It codes for CASSKGEGQGRGLGLSVNEQFF.

This clone appeared once. In DNA form, the CDR3 reads TGTGCCGGATACAGGGAAACCGAAGGGAACACTGAAGCTTTCTTT. This translates into CAGYRETEGNTEAFF. The V and J genes are TRBV6-4 and TRBJ1-1, with D possibly matching TRBD1 (6 bases). V dropped 11 bases and J dropped 1 base, with 20 bases sitting between them. Germline loops: CDR1 MRHNA, CDR2 SNTAGT. CDR3 size: 15 residues.

The chain is built from TRBV19 and TRBJ1-3, with 9 nucleotides matching TRBD1. The germline V gene has CDR1 LNHDA and CDR2 SQIVND (reference sequence). J gave up 0 bases and V 5 bases, and 14 bases lay outside the gene matches. CDR3 length: 19 amino acids. CDR3 sequence: CASSSLPGQGLFSGNTIYF. CDR3 DNA sequence: TGTGCCAGTAGTTCCTTACCGGGACAGGGTCTCTTCTCTGGAAACACCATATATTTT.

V and J are TRBV7-9 and TRBJ2-2; 10 positions match TRBD2. V gave up 5 bases and J gave up 2 bases; unmatched junction bases: 5. The CDR3 runs to 16 residues. The germline V gene has CDR1 SEHNR and CDR2 FQNEAQ (reference sequence). The CDR3 coding sequence is TGTGCCAGCAGCCTAAGGACTAGCGGCAACACCGGGGAGCTGTTTTTT. It yields the protein CASSLRTSGNTGELFF.

This clone was detected only a few times. The chain has TRBV3-1 (or the pseudogene TRBV3-2) and TRBJ1-3; the match to TRBD1 covers 11 bases. Germline-derived CDR1 and CDR2 are LGHDT and YNNKEL (reference sequence). The length of the CDR3 is 16 residues. The junction had 6 bases not matched to a gene; V was cut back by 4 bases and J by 4 bases. The CDR3 loop is CASSPTDRGRGNTIYF. CDR3 bases: TGTGCCAGCAGCCCTACGGACAGGGGGCGAGGAAACACCATATATTTT.

The J gene is TRBJ1-3, the V gene TRBV9, with D hard to call. The V gene lost 2 bases and the J gene lost 8 bases, with 14 bases spanning the gap. Germline CDR1 is SGDLS and CDR2 is YYNGEE. The CDR3 runs to 14 residues. CDR3 sequence: CASSVDGEVDTIYF. The CDR3 nucleotides are TGTGCCAGCAGCGTCGACGGGGAAGTGGACACCATATATTTT.

The chain recombines TRBV3-1 (or the pseudogene TRBV3-2) with TRBJ1-2, with D unresolved. Germline lookup yields CDR1 LGHDT and CDR2 YNNKEL (reference sequence). The V and J ends lost 3 bases and 2 bases respectively, with 4 bases between them. CDR3 length: 12 residues. This CDR3 is CASSQQNYGYTF. The CDR3 coding sequence is TGTGCCAGCAGCCAGCAGAACTATGGCTACACCTTC.

The chain couples TRBV19 to TRBJ2-2; 15 nucleotides line up with TRBD2. Trimming took 7 bases from V and 7 from J; bases not matched to a gene: 13. The germline CDR1 and CDR2 sequences are LNHDA and SQIVND (reference sequence). The CDR3 length is 18 residues. CDR3 residues: CASNPTGTSGRFGGELFF. The CDR3 DNA sequence: TGTGCCAGTAACCCGACCGGGACTAGCGGGAGGTTCGGCGGGGAGCTGTTTTTT.

The chain recombines TRBV7-9 with TRBJ2-1; 15 nucleotides agree with TRBD2. Losses at the gene ends were 5 bases for V and 9 bases for J; bases not matched to a gene: 11. From germline, CDR1 is SEHNR and CDR2 FQNEAQ (reference sequence). The CDR3 covers 17 residues. CDR3 in amino acids: CASSGTSGGIGVAEQFF. The CDR3 nucleotides read TGTGCCAGCAGCGGGACTAGCGGGGGGATCGGGGTCGCTGAGCAGTTCTTC.

This clone is a singleton in its sample. The chain combines TRBV30 with TRBJ2-7, with D unresolved. V lost 5 bases and J lost 6, with 11 bases in between. The CDR3 is 11 residues long. Germline CDR1 reads GTSNPN; CDR2 reads SVGIG (reference sequence). CDR3 sequence (DNA): TGTGCCTGGGGGTTTTTCGGCGAGCAGTACTTC. Amino acids: CAWGFFGEQYF.

The V call is TRBV7-8, the J call TRBJ2-2, with 16 positions matching TRBD2. CDR1 SGHVS and CDR2 FQNEAQ come from the germline V gene. The CDR3 has 21 residues. Trimming cost V 7 bases and J 0 bases; bases outside gene matches: 14. CDR3 region: CASIKSGTSGRAVANTGELFF. The DNA for the CDR3 is TGTGCCAGCATTAAATCTGGGACTAGCGGGAGGGCGGTGGCGAACACCGGGGAGCTGTTTTTT.

This sequence joins TRBV12-5 and TRBJ2-1; 7 nucleotides line up with TRBD1. CDR1 and CDR2 (germline): LGHNT, FRNRAP. Unmatched junction bases numbered 10, after V lost 6 bases and J lost 8 bases. This CDR3 region has 14 residues. CDR3 sequence: CASGRQGSWDEQFF. The CDR3 region has the DNA TGTGCTAGTGGAAGACAGGGCTCCTGGGATGAGCAGTTCTTC. The full variable domain, rest sourced from reference TRBV12-5 and TRBJ2-1, is DARVTQTPRHKVTEMGQEVTMRCQPILGHNTVFWYRQTMMQGLELLAYFRNRAPLDDSGMPKDRFSAEMPDATLATLKIQPSEPRDSAVYFCASGRQGSWDEQFFGPGTRLTVL.

Turning to this clone: At one end, the junction sequence differs from germline, possibly due to a read error. The rearrangement uses TRBV5-1 and TRBJ2-3; the match to TRBD2 covers 8 bases. CDR3 size: 17 residues. Germline V lookup: CDR1 SGHRS, CDR2 YFSETQ. The CDR3 DNA follows: TGCGCCCGCAGCTTGGGCCGGCGAGCGGGGGCGGGGGATACGCAGTATTTT. Protein sequence: CARSLGRRAGAGDTQYF. Drawing the rest from reference TRBV5-1 and TRBJ2-3, the complete variable domain is KAGVTQTPRYLIKTRGQQVTLSCSPISGHRSVSWYQQTPGQGLQFLFEYFSETQRNKGNFPGRFSGRQFSNSRSEMNVSTLELGDSALYLCARSLGRRAGAGDTQYFGPGTRLTVL.

The chain is built from TRBV4-1 and TRBJ2-1; weak D call: TRBD1 (5 bases). V lost 0 bases to trimming and J lost 0 bases, with 15 bases between them. Germline V gives CDR1 MGHRA, CDR2 YSYEKL. The CDR3 has 18 amino acids. CDR3 coding DNA: TGCGCCAGCAGCCAAGATGGGAATGGGGCTTTCTCCTACAATGAGCAGTTCTTC. It is translated as CASSQDGNGAFSYNEQFF.